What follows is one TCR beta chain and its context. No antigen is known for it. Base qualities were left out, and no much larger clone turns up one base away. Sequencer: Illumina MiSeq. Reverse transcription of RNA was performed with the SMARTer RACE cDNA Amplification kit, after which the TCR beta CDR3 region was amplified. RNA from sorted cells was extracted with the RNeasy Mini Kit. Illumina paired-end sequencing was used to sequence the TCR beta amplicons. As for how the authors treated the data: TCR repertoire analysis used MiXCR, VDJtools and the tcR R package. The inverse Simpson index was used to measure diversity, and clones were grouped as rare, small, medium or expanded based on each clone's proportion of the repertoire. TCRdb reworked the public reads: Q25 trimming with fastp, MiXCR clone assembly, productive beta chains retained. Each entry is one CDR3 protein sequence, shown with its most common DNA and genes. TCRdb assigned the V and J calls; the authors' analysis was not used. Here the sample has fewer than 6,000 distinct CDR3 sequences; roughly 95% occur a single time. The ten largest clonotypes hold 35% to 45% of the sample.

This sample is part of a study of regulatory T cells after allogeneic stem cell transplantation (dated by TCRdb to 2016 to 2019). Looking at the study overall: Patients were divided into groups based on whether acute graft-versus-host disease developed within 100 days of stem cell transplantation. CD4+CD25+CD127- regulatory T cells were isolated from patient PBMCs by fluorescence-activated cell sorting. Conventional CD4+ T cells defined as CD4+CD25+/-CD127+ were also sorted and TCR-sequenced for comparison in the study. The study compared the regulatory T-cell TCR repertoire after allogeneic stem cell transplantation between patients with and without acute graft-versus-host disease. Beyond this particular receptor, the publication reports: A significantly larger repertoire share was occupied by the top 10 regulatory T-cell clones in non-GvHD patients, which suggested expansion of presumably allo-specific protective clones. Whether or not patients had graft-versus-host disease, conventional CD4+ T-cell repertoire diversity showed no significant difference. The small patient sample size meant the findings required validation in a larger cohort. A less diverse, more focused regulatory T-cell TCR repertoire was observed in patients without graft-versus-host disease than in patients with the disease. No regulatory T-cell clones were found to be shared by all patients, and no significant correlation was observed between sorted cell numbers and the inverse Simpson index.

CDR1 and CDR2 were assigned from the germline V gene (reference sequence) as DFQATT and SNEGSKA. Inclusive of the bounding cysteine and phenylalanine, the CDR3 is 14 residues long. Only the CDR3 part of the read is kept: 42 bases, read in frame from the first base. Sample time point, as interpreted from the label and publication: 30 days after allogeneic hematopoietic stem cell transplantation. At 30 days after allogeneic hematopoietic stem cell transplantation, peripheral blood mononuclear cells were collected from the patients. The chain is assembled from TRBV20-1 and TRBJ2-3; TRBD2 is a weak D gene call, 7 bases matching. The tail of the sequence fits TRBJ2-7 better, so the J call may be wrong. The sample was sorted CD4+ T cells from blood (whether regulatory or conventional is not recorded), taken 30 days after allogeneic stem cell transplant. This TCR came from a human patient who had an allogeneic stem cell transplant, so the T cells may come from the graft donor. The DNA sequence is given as TGCAGAGATCGCGTCGGGGGGCGCCACGAGACGCAGTACTTC. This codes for CRDRVGGRHETQYF.